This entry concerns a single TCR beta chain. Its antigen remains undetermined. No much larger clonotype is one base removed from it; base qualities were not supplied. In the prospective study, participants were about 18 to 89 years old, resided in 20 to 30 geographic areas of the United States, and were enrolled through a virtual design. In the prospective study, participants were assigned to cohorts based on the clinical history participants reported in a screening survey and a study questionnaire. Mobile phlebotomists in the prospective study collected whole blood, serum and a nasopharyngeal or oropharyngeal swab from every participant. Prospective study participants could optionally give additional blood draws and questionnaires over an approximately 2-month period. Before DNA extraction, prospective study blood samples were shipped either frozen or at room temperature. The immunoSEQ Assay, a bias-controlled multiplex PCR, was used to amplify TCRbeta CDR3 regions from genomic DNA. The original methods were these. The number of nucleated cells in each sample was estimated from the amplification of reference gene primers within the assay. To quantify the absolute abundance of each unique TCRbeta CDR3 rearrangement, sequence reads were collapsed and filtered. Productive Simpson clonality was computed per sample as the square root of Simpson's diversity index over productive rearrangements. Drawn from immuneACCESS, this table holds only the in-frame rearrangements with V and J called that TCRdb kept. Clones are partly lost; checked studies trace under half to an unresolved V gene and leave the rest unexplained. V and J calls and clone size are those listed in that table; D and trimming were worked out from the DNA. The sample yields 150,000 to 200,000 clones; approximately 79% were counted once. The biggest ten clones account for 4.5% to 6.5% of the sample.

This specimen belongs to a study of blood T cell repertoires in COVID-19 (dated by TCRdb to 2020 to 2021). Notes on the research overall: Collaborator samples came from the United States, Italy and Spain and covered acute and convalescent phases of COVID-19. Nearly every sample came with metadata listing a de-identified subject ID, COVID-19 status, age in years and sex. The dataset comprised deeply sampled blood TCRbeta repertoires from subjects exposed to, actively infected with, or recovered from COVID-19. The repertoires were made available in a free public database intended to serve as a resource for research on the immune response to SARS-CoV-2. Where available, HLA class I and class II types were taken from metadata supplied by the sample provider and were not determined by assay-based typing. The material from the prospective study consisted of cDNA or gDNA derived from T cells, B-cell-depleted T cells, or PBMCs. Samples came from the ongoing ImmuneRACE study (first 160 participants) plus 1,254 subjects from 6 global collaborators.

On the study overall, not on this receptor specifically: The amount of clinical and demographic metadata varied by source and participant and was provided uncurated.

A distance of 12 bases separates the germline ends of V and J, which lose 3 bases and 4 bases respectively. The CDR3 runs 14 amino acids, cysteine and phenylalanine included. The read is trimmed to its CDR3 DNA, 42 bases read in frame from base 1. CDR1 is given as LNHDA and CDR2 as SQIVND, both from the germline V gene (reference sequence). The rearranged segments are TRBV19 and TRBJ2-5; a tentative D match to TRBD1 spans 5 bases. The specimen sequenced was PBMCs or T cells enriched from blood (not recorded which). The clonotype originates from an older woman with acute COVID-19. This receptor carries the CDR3 CASSISTAGETQYF. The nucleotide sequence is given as TGTGCCAGTAGTATTTCGACAGCCGGAGAGACCCAGTACTTC.